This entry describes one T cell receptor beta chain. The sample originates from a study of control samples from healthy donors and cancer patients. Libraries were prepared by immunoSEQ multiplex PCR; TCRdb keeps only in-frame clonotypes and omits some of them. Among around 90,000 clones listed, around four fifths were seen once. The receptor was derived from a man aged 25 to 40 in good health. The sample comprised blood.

The CDR3 DNA reads TGTGCCAGCAGTGAACTTCTCACCGGGGAGCTGTTTTTT. Translating gives CASSELLTGELFF. This chain links TRBV6-1 with TRBJ2-2; D is unresolved. Germline V gene data show CDR1 as MNHNS and CDR2 as SASEGT. Trimming left V 2 bases short and J 4 bases short, with 5 bases between. The CDR3 length is 13 residues.